The 17 T cell receptor beta chains below all came from one sample that was sequenced in a study of blood T cell repertoires in COVID-19. The repertoire was sequenced with immunoSEQ multiplex PCR; TCRdb's copy has only in-frame clones and lacks some. The repertoire has over 300,000 clones, about 85% of them found once; the top ten carry around 6%. The material sequenced was PBMCs or T cells enriched from blood (not recorded which). Receptor source: a young woman who had recovered from COVID-19.

The genes are TRBV3-1 (or the pseudogene TRBV3-2) and TRBJ2-5; 13 nucleotides match TRBD2. Germline V CDR1 and CDR2: LGHDT, YNNKEL (reference sequence). This CDR3 has 16 residues. Losses at the gene ends were 4 bases for V and 3 bases for J; bases not matched to a gene: 5. CDR3 DNA: TGTGCCAGCAGCCGGACTAGCGGGGGCGCTGAAGAGACCCAGTACTTC. It yields the protein CASSRTSGGAEETQYF.

The genes are TRBV6-5 and TRBJ1-2; 10 bases match TRBD1. Germline trimming cut 4 bases from V and 3 bases from J; bases unmatched to any gene: 5. The CDR3 sequence is 15 residues long. Germline V gives CDR1 MNHEY, CDR2 SVGAGI. CDR3 DNA: TGTGCCAGCAGTTCGACAGGGGGCGGCGACTATGGCTACACCTTC. This translates into CASSSTGGGDYGYTF.

CDR3 amino acids: CASSIKGMTNTGELFF. The CDR3 bases are TGTGCCAGTAGTATCAAGGGGATGACGAACACCGGGGAGCTGTTTTTT. The V gene is TRBV19, the J gene TRBJ2-2, with D possibly matching TRBD1 (5 bases). Trimming took off 3 bases at V and 0 bases at J, with 11 bases between the two ends. CDR1 LNHDA and CDR2 SQIVND come from the germline V gene (reference sequence). The CDR3 covers 16 residues.

The V gene is TRBV7-3, the J gene TRBJ2-5, with TRBD1 identical over 11 bases. CDR3 size: 13 residues. In germline, CDR1 is SGHTA, CDR2 FQGTGA. J was trimmed by 7 bases and V by 5 bases; bases with no gene match: 3. In DNA form, the CDR3 reads TGTGCCAGCAGCGGCGGGACAGGGGGGACCCAGTACTTC. Protein product: CASSGGTGGTQYF.

The chain is built from TRBV7-3 and TRBJ1-2; 7 bases agree with TRBD1. Germline CDR1 SGHTA, CDR2 FQGTGA. The CDR3 runs to 14 residues. With V trimmed by 4 bases and J by 5 bases, 7 bases remained unmatched. CDR3 sequence: CASSSGQRIYGYTF. CDR3 DNA: TGTGCCAGCAGCTCGGGACAGCGGATTTATGGCTACACCTTC.

The CDR3 nucleotides are TGTGCCAGCAGCCCAGGGTACCCTGAAGCTTTCTTT. Translation: CASSPGYPEAFF. This chain uses TRBV7-3 with TRBJ1-1; D perhaps matches TRBD1 (5 bases). The CDR3 is made up of 12 amino acids. Germline V gives CDR1 SGHTA, CDR2 FQGTGA. Trimming stripped 5 bases from V and 6 bases from J, with 10 bases between. Looking up the rest from reference TRBV7-3 and TRBJ1-1 gives the full variable domain: GAGVSQTPSNKVTEKGKYVELRCDPISGHTALYWYRQSLGQGPEFLIYFQGTGAADDSGLPNDRFFAVRPEGSVSTLKIQRTERGDSAVYLCASSPGYPEAFFGQGTRLTVV.

V is TRBV19 and J is TRBJ2-2; 8 bases line up with TRBD1. The germline V gene encodes CDR1 LNHDA and CDR2 SQIVND (reference sequence). The CDR3 extends over 15 amino acids. V shed 6 bases, J shed 2 bases, and the junction held 5 bases outside the gene matches. This CDR3 is CASSRDRRNTGELFF. The DNA of the CDR3 is TGTGCCAGTAGCCGGGACAGGAGAAACACCGGGGAGCTGTTTTTT.

Comment on this clone: Different DNA sequences within this sample yield the same CDR3. The chain recombines TRBV7-9 with TRBJ2-7, with D uncertain. Between the trimmed V and J ends, which lost 6 bases and 1 base, there was a span of 7 bases. CDR1 SEHNR and CDR2 FQNEAQ come from the germline V gene (reference sequence). The length of the CDR3 is 12 residues. The DNA of the CDR3 is TGTGCCAGCAGTCTTAGTTCCTACGAGCAGTACTTC. Protein sequence: CASSLSSYEQYF.

Notes on this clone: This sample also contains other DNA sequences that code for the same CDR3. This rearrangement joins TRBV9 to TRBJ1-2, with D perhaps matching TRBD1 (5 bases). Germline CDR1 and CDR2: SGDLS and YYNGEE. There are 14 residues in the CDR3. V dropped 0 bases and J dropped 4 bases, with 10 bases sitting between them. The DNA for the CDR3 is TGTGCCAGCAGCGTAGATGGGGGAGGCTATGGCTACACCTTC. Translating it yields CASSVDGGGYGYTF. The full variable domain, in which reference TRBV9 and TRBJ1-2 provide the parts outside the CDR3, is DSGVTQTPKHLITATGQRVTLRCSPRSGDLSVYWYQQSLDQGLQFLIQYYNGEERAKGNILERFSAQQFPDLHSELNLSSLELGDSALYFCASSVDGGGYGYTFGSGTRLTVV.

The chain links TRBV5-8 to TRBJ1-6; 10 bases align to TRBD1. The CDR3 runs 15 residues. Germline CDR1 reads SGHTS; CDR2 reads YDEGEE. V lost 3 bases, J lost 7 bases, and 4 bases stayed unmatched. The chain's CDR3 is CASSSTGGRNSPLHF. CDR3 DNA: TGTGCCAGCAGCTCGACAGGGGGCAGGAATTCACCCCTCCACTTT. Full variable domain (missing parts from reference TRBV5-8 and TRBJ1-6): EAGVTQSPTHLIKTRGQQATLRCSPISGHTSVYWYQQALGLGLQFLLWYDEGEERNRGNFPPRFSGRQFPNYSSELNVNALELEDSALYLCASSSTGGRNSPLHFGNGTRLTVT.

This clone was picked up a small number of times. V gene TRBV10-3 combines with J gene TRBJ2-7, with 8 bases matching TRBD1. The trim removed 4 bases at V and 6 bases at J, leaving 2 bases unmatched. CDR3 length: 12 residues. Germline CDR1 reads ENHRY; CDR2 reads SYGVKD. The CDR3 spells CAISADRAEQYF. DNA for the CDR3: TGTGCCATCAGTGCGGACAGGGCCGAGCAGTACTTC.

This clone was found once. This chain connects TRBV5-1 to TRBJ2-2; 11 nucleotides agree with TRBD2. Germline CDR1 reads SGHRS; CDR2 reads YFSETQ. The CDR3 loop spans 17 amino acids. V gave up 4 bases and J gave up 3 bases; unmatched junction bases: 8. This CDR3 is CASSDPSGGSHTGELFF. The CDR3 DNA reads TGCGCCAGCAGCGACCCTAGCGGGGGGTCGCACACCGGGGAGCTGTTTTTT.

The V gene is TRBV7-9, the J gene TRBJ2-7, with 10 bases fitting TRBD2. The junction had 5 bases not matched to a gene; V was cut back by 4 bases and J by 2 bases. This CDR3 has 15 amino acids. The germline V gene has CDR1 SEHNR and CDR2 FQNEAQ (reference sequence). This chain's CDR3 is CASSSTSGETYEQYF. The CDR3 DNA reads TGTGCCAGCAGCTCCACTAGCGGGGAAACCTACGAGCAGTACTTC.

Concerning this clone itself: Sequence at one end of the junction differs from germline and may be a read error. The chain links TRBV7-7 to TRBJ2-7, with D perhaps matching TRBD1 (6 bases). Germline V gene lookup returns CDR1 SSHAT and CDR2 FNYEAQ (reference sequence). The CDR3 has 16 amino acids. The CDR3 sequence is CASSRGRRGSGDEQYF. CDR3 coding DNA: TGTGCTAGCAGCCGGGGCCGCAGGGGATCAGGTGACGAGCAGTACTTC.

The chain couples TRBV30 to TRBJ1-6; 8 nucleotides match TRBD1. Germline assignment: CDR1 GTSNPN and CDR2 SVGIG (reference sequence). This CDR3 is 18 amino acids long. With V trimmed by 1 base and J by 8 bases, 16 bases remained unmatched. The chain's CDR3 is CAWSAQGAPFSLHSPLHF. The DNA for the CDR3 is TGTGCCTGGAGTGCCCAGGGGGCGCCATTTTCTCTGCATTCACCCCTCCACTTT.

The chain links TRBV4-1 to TRBJ2-7, with D perhaps matching TRBD1 (5 bases). The CDR3 consists of 14 residues. Between the trimmed V and J ends, which lost 0 bases and 4 bases, there was a span of 10 bases. Germline CDR1 reads MGHRA; CDR2 reads YSYEKL. CDR3 protein: CASSQEGVGYEQYF. CDR3 nucleotides: TGCGCCAGCAGCCAAGAAGGGGTAGGTTACGAGCAGTACTTC.

The gene calls are TRBV25-1 and TRBJ2-1, with 8 positions matching TRBD2. CDR1 is MGHDK and CDR2 is SYGVNS in the germline V gene. J was trimmed by 15 bases and V by 3 bases; bases with no gene match: 10. CDR3 length: 13 amino acids. The CDR3 protein is CASSEASGRRLFF. The CDR3 DNA is TGTGCCAGCAGTGAGGCTAGCGGGCGTCGGCTGTTCTTC. The variable domain in full, completed from reference TRBV25-1 and TRBJ2-1, reads EADIYQTPRYLVIGTGKKITLECSQTMGHDKMYWYQQDPGMELHLIHYSYGVNSTEKGDLSSESTVSRIRTEHFPLTLESARPSHTSQYLCASSEASGRRLFFGPGTRLTVL.